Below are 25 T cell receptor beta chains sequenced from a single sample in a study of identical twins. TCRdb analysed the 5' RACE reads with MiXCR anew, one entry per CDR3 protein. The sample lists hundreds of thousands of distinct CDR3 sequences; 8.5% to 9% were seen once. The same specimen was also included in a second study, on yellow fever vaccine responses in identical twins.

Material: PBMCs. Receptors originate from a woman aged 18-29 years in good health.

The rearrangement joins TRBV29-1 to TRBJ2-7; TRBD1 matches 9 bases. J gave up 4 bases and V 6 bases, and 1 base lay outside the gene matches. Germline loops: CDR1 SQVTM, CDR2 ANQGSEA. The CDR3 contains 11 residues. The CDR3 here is CSVDRGYEQYF. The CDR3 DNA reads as TGCAGCGTGGACAGGGGTTACGAGCAGTACTTC.

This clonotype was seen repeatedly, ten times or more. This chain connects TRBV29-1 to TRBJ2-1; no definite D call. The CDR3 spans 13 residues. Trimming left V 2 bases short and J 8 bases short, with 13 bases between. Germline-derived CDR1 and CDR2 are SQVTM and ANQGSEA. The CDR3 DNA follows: TGCAGCGTTGAAAAGGACCAAGTCTATGAGCAGTTCTTC. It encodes CSVEKDQVYEQFF.

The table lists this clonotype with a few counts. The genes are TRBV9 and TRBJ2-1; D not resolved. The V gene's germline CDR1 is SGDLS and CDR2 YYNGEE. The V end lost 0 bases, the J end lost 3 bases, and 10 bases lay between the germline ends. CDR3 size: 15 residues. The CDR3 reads CASSVEVWGYNEQFF. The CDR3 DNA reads TGTGCCAGCAGCGTAGAAGTGTGGGGCTACAATGAGCAGTTCTTC.

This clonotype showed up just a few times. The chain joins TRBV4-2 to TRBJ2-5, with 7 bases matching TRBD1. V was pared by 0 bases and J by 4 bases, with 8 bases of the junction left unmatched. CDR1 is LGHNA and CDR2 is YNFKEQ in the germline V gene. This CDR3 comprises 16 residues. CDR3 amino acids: CASSQDAQGVGETQYF. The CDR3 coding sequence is TGTGCCAGCAGCCAAGACGCCCAGGGGGTGGGAGAGACCCAGTACTTC.

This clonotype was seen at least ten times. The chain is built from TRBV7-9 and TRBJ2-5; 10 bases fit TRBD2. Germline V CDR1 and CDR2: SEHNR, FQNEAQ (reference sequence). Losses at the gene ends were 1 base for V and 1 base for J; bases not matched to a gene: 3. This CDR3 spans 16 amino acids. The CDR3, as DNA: TGTGCCAGCAGCTTAGAGGGACTAGCGTTCCAAGAGACCCAGTACTTC. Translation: CASSLEGLAFQETQYF.

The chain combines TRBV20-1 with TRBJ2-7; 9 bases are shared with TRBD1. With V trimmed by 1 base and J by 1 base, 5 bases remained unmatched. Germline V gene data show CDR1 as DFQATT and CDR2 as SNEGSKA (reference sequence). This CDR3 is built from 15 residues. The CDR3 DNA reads TGCAGTGCTAGAGTGGCCGGGACAGGGTCCTACGAGCAGTACTTC. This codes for CSARVAGTGSYEQYF.

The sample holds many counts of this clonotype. CDR3 amino acids: CASSQVPLGDEQFF. The DNA for the CDR3 is TGCGCCAGCAGCCAAGTACCGCTAGGCGATGAGCAGTTCTTC. This chain uses TRBV4-3 with TRBJ2-1; D unresolved. CDR1 LGHNA and CDR2 YSLEER come from the germline V gene. The CDR3 is 14 amino acids. V was pared by 1 base and J by 8 bases, with 12 bases between.

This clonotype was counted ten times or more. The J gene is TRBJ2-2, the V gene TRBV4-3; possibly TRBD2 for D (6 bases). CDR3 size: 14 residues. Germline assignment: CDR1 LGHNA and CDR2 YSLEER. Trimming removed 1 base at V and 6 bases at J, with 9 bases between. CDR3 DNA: TGCGCCAGCAGCCAAGGGACGGGAGCCGGGGAGCTGTTTTTT. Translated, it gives CASSQGTGAGELFF.

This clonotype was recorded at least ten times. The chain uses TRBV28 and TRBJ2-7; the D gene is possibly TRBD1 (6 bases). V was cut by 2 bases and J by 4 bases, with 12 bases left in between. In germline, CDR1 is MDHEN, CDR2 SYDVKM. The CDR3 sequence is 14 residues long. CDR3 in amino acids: CASSLSGGLYEQYF. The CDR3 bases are TGTGCCAGCAGTTTAAGTGGGGGCTTATACGAGCAGTACTTC.

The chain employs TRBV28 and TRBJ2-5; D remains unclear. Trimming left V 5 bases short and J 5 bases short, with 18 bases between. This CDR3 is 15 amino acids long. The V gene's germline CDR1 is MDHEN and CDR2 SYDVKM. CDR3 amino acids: CASSETGPARETQYF. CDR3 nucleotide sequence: TGTGCCAGCAGTGAGACGGGCCCAGCAAGGGAGACCCAGTACTTC. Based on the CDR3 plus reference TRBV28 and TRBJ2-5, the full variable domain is DVKVTQSSRYLVKRTGEKVFLECVQDMDHENMFWYRQDPGLGLRLIYFSYDVKMKEKGDIPEGYSVSREKKERFSLILESASTNQTSMYLCASSETGPARETQYFGPGTRLLVL.

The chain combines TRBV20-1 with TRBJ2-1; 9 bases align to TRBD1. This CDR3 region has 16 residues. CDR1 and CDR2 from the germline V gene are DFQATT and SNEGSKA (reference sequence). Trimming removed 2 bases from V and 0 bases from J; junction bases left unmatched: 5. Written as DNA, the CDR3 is TGCAGTGCTAGACCCAGGGACAGGGACTCCTACAATGAGCAGTTCTTC. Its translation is CSARPRDRDSYNEQFF.

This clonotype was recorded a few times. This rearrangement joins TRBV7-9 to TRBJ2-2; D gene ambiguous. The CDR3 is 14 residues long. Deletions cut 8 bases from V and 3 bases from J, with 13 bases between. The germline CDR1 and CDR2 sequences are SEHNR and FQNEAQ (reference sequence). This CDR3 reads CASSSPRDTGELFF. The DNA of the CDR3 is TGTGCCAGCTCCTCTCCCAGAGACACCGGGGAGCTGTTTTTT.

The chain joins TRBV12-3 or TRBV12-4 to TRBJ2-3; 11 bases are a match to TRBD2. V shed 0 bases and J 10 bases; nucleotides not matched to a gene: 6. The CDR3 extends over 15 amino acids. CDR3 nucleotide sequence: TGTGCCAGCAGTTTAGCACTAGCGGGAGTTGTCGCGCAGTATTTT. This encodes CASSLALAGVVAQYF.

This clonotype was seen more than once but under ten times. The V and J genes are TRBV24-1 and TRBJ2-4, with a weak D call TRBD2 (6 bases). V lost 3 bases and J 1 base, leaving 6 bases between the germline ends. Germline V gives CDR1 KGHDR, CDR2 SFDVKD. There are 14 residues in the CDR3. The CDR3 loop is CATSDGGAKNIQYF. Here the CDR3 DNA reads TGTGCCACCAGTGATGGGGGGGCCAAAAACATTCAGTACTTC.

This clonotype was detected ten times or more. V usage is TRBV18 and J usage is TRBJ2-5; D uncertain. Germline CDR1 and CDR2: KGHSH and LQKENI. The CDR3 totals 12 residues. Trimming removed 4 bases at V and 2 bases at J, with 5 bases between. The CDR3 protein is CASSRDQETQYF. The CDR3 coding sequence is TGTGCCAGCTCACGGGATCAAGAGACCCAGTACTTC.

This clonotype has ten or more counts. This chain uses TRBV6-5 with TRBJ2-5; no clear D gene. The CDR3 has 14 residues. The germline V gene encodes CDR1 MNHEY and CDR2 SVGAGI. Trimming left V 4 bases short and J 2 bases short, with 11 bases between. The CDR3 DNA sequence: TGTGCCAGCAGTTTCCTTGGAGCTCAAGAGACCCAGTACTTC. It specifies CASSFLGAQETQYF.

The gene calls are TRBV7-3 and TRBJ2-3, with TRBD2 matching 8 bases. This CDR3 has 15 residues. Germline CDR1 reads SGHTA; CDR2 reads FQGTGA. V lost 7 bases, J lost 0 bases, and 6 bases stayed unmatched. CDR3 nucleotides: TGTGCCAGCACCATAGCGGGGAGAAGCACAGATACGCAGTATTTT. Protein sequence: CASTIAGRSTDTQYF.

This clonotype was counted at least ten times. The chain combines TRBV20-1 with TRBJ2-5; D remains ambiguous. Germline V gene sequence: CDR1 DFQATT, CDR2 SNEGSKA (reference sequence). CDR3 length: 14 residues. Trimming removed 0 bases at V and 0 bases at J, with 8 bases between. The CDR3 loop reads CSARDLGHQETQYF. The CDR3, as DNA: TGCAGTGCTAGAGATCTAGGACACCAAGAGACCCAGTACTTC.

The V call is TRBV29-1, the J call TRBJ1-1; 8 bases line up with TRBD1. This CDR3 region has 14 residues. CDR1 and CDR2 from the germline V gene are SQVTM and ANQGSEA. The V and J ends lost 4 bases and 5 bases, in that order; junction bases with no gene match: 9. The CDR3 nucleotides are TGCAGCGTTGCCGACACAGGGGGGACGACTGAAGCTTTCTTT. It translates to CSVADTGGTTEAFF.

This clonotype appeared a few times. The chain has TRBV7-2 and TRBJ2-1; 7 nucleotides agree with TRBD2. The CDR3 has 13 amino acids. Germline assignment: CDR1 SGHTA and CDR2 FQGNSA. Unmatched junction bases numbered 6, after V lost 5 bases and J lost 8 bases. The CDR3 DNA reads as TGTGCCAGCAGCCCTATGGCGGGAGATGAGCAGTTCTTC. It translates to CASSPMAGDEQFF.

DNA for the CDR3: TGTGCCAGCAGCACATGGGGGACAGGAGTCCAAGAGACCCAGTACTTC. Translating it yields CASSTWGTGVQETQYF. The rearrangement links TRBV7-2 to TRBJ2-5; 8 bases are a match to TRBD1. The CDR3 spans 16 residues. V was pared by 5 bases and J by 1 base, with 9 bases of the junction left unmatched. In germline, CDR1 is SGHTA, CDR2 FQGNSA. Looking up the rest from reference TRBV7-2 and TRBJ2-5 gives the full variable domain: GAGVSQSPSNKVTEKGKDVELRCDPISGHTALYWYRQSLGQGLEFLIYFQGNSAPDKSGLPSDRFSAERTGGSVSTLTIQRTQQEDSAVYLCASSTWGTGVQETQYFGPGTRLLVL.

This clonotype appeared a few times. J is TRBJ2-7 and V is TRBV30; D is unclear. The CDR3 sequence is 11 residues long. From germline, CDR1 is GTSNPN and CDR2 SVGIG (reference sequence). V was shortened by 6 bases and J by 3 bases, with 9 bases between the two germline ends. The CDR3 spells CACYMDYEQYF. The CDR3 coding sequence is TGTGCCTGCTACATGGACTACGAGCAGTACTTC.

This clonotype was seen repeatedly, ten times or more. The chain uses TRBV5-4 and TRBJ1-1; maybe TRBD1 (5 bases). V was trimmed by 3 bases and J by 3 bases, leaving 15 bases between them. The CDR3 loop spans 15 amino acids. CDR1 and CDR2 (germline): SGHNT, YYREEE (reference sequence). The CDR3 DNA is TGTGCCAGCAGCTGGGGCAGCGGCGGTTACACTGAAGCTTTCTTT. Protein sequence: CASSWGSGGYTEAFF.

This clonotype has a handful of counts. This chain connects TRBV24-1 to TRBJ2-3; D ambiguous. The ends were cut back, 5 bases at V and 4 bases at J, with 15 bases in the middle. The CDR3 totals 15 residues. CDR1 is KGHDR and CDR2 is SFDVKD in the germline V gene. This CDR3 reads CATSADDRAADTQYF. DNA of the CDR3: TGTGCCACCAGTGCCGATGACCGGGCGGCAGATACGCAGTATTTT.

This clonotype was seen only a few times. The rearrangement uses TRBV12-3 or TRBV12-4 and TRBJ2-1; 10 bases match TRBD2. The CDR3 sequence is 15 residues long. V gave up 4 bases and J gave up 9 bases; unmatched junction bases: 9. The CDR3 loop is CASSSLAGVASEQFF. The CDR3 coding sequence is TGTGCCAGCAGTTCCCTAGCGGGAGTAGCGAGTGAGCAGTTCTTC.